The 26 T cell receptor beta chains reported below all come from one sample, sequenced in a study of CD8+CD57+ T cells in acquired aplastic anemia. Individuals selected for sequencing had exhibited CD8+CD57+ cell expansion on flow cytometry. Template material for TCR beta VDJ and CDR3 profiling consisted of genomic DNA. TCRdb reanalysed the reads using MiXCR and keeps one entry per CDR3 protein. Here the sample spans about 98,000 distinct CDR3 sequences, around 68% being singletons. Sequencing was carried out using sorted CD4+, CD8+, or CD8+CD57+ T cells (not recorded which) from PBMCs. Every receptor here comes from a human donor with aplastic anemia.

This clonotype appeared a few times. A much larger clone differs by one base, so this may be a read error. This rearrangement joins TRBV7-7 to TRBJ2-1; D possibly corresponds to TRBD2 (7 bases). The V end was cut by 4 bases, the J end by 4 bases, with 11 bases between. The germline CDR1 and CDR2 sequences are SSHAT and FNYEAQ (reference sequence). The CDR3 has 14 amino acids. CDR3 region: CASSWGGAYNEQFF. CDR3 DNA sequence: TGTGCCAGCAGCTGGGGGGGGGCATACAATGAGCAGTTCTTC.

This sequence joins TRBV20-1 and TRBJ2-7; D perhaps matches TRBD2 (7 bases). The CDR3 has 15 residues. Germline V gene lookup returns CDR1 DFQATT and CDR2 SNEGSKA (reference sequence). The germline V and J ends were trimmed by 3 bases and 5 bases, with 20 bases remaining between them. CDR3 coding DNA: TGCAGTGCTAGGGGGGCGGGAGTGAGGGGAAACGAGCAGTACTTC. The encoded protein is CSARGAGVRGNEQYF.

The chain is built from TRBV20-1 and TRBJ2-7; possibly TRBD2 for D (5 bases). The CDR3 is made up of 12 amino acids. CDR1 DFQATT and CDR2 SNEGSKA come from the germline V gene (reference sequence). Deletions cut 5 bases from V and 4 bases from J, with 12 bases between. The CDR3 spells CSASSGGYEQYF. Written as DNA, the CDR3 is TGCAGTGCTTCCAGCGGTGGGTACGAGCAGTACTTC.

The chain recombines TRBV29-1 with TRBJ2-2; 9 bases line up with TRBD1. Germline trimming cut 4 bases from V and 4 bases from J; bases unmatched to any gene: 1. CDR3 length: 13 residues. Germline V gives CDR1 SQVTM, CDR2 ANQGSEA. CDR3 protein: CSVGQGVTGELFF. The CDR3 region has the DNA TGCAGCGTTGGACAGGGGGTCACCGGGGAGCTGTTTTTT.

The chain combines TRBV2 with TRBJ1-2, with 10 bases identical to TRBD1. CDR1 SNHLY and CDR2 FYNNEI come from the germline V gene. The CDR3 loop spans 15 amino acids. The junction had 9 bases not matched to a gene; V was cut back by 6 bases and J by 5 bases. The DNA of the CDR3 is TGTGCCAGCAGCGCCGGGACAGGGGCTTTGTATGGCTACACCTTC. Translating gives CASSAGTGALYGYTF.

The rearrangement joins TRBV20-1 to TRBJ2-3; tentatively, D is TRBD2 (5 bases). Germline V gene data show CDR1 as DFQATT and CDR2 as SNEGSKA (reference sequence). The ends were cut back, 0 bases at V and 8 bases at J, with 27 bases in the middle. CDR3 length: 18 residues. The chain's CDR3 is CSARDPPVSPSAGGTQYF. CDR3 nucleotides: TGCAGTGCTAGAGATCCCCCCGTTAGCCCGAGCGCGGGCGGTACGCAGTATTTT.

This clonotype was observed many times. One base away lies a much larger clone, so this may be a sequencing read error. The J gene is TRBJ2-1, the V gene TRBV10-3; D is possibly TRBD1 (5 bases). The germline V gene has CDR1 ENHRY and CDR2 SYGVKD. This CDR3 is built from 16 residues. The CDR3 region is CAIRTQQASSCNEQFF. CDR3 coding DNA: TGTGCCATCAGAACACAACAGGCATCCTCCTGCAATGAGCAGTTCTTC.

V usage is TRBV19 and J usage is TRBJ1-6; D unclear. This CDR3 spans 15 amino acids. V was clipped by 3 bases and J by 0 bases, with 6 bases between them. Germline CDR1 reads LNHDA; CDR2 reads SQIVND (reference sequence). The CDR3 here is CASSMVGSYNSPLHF. The CDR3, as DNA: TGTGCCAGTAGTATGGTAGGCTCCTATAATTCACCCCTCCACTTT. The entire variable domain, with the rest obtained from reference TRBV19 and TRBJ1-6, is as follows: DGGITQSPKYLFRKEGQNVTLSCEQNLNHDAMYWYRQDPGQGLRLIYYSQIVNDFQKGDIAEGYSVSREKKESFPLTVTSAQKNPTAFYLCASSMVGSYNSPLHFGNGTRLTVT.

The V gene is TRBV15, the J gene TRBJ1-3; a weak D match, TRBD1 (5 bases). The CDR3 totals 14 residues. Germline V gene lookup returns CDR1 LNHNV and CDR2 YYDKDF (reference sequence). Deletions cut 0 bases from V and 7 bases from J, with 10 bases between. CDR3 nucleotide sequence: TGTGCCACCAGCAGAGATAGGGGAACGAACACCATATATTTT. It translates to CATSRDRGTNTIYF.

The V and J genes are TRBV20-1 and TRBJ2-1; a possible D gene is TRBD2 (5 bases). This CDR3 contains 13 residues. The V end was cut by 2 bases, the J end by 7 bases, with 12 bases between. CDR1 DFQATT and CDR2 SNEGSKA come from the germline V gene (reference sequence). The chain's CDR3 is CSARIPSGNEQFF. The CDR3 DNA sequence: TGCAGTGCTAGAATACCCTCGGGAAATGAGCAGTTCTTC.

In its sample, this clonotype was seen many times. The chain joins TRBV27 to TRBJ2-7; D is possibly TRBD1 (7 bases). Trimming left V 6 bases short and J 7 bases short, with 13 bases between. The V gene's germline CDR1 is MNHEY and CDR2 SMNVEV (reference sequence). The CDR3 consists of 12 residues. Written as DNA, the CDR3 is TGTGCCAGCAGCCCGCAGGGGGGTGAGCAGTACTTC. Protein sequence: CASSPQGGEQYF.

Regarding this clonotype: One junction end disagrees with the germline gene, perhaps due to a read error. The chain has TRBV20-1 and TRBJ2-1, with D tentatively TRBD1 (6 bases). The CDR3 loop spans 14 amino acids. Germline loops: CDR1 DFQATT, CDR2 SNEGSKA (reference sequence). The CDR3 sequence is CSARNRDTTNEQFF. CDR3 nucleotides: TGCAGCGCTAGAAATAGGGACACAACGAATGAGCAGTTCTTC.

The sample holds a few counts of this clonotype. This sequence joins TRBV10-3 and TRBJ2-5; D not resolved. Trimming shortened V by 3 bases and J by 3 bases, and 5 bases separated the two germline ends. In germline, CDR1 is ENHRY, CDR2 SYGVKD. The length of the CDR3 is 12 residues. In DNA, the CDR3 is TGTGCCATCAGTGATAGGGAAGAGACCCAGTACTTC. Translated: CAISDREETQYF.

This clonotype came up many times. The chain employs TRBV2 and TRBJ1-1; D remains unclear. There are 16 residues in the CDR3. V was cut by 2 bases and J by 2 bases, with 15 bases left in between. The germline V gene encodes CDR1 SNHLY and CDR2 FYNNEI. The CDR3 DNA is TGTGCCAGCAGTGAATCGGCAGTAGCAGGTAACACTGAAGCTTTCTTT. This codes for CASSESAVAGNTEAFF. Variable domain in full (rest from reference TRBV2 and TRBJ1-1): EPEVTQTPSHQVTQMGQEVILRCVPISNHLYFYWYRQILGQKVEFLVSFYNNEISEKSEIFDDQFSVERPDGSNFTLKIRSTKLEDSAMYFCASSESAVAGNTEAFFGQGTRLTVV.

This rearrangement joins TRBV7-9 to TRBJ2-1; the match to TRBD1 covers 7 bases. The CDR3 is made up of 13 amino acids. After removal of 6 bases from V and 7 bases from J, the junction contained 6 bases not matched to a gene. In germline, CDR1 is SEHNR, CDR2 FQNEAQ (reference sequence). CDR3 sequence: CASRSDRENEQFF. The DNA for the CDR3 is TGTGCCAGCAGATCAGACAGGGAAAATGAGCAGTTCTTC.

J is TRBJ2-7 and V is TRBV20-1; possibly TRBD1 or TRBD2 for D (5 bases each). This CDR3 is built from 13 residues. Looked up from germline, CDR1 is DFQATT and CDR2 is SNEGSKA (reference sequence). V lost 6 bases to trimming and J lost 4 bases, with 16 bases between them. Here the CDR3 DNA reads TGCAGTGCCCCTGCGAGGGGAAGGTACGAGCAGTACTTC. This codes for CSAPARGRYEQYF.

The CDR3 DNA follows: TGTGCCAGCAGACAAACAGGGAACACTGAAGCTTTCTTT. Translated, it gives CASRQTGNTEAFF. This chain joins TRBV7-3 and TRBJ1-1, with D possibly matching TRBD1 (5 bases). The CDR3 covers 13 residues. The V gene's germline CDR1 is SGHTA and CDR2 FQGTGA. V gave up 6 bases and J gave up 1 base, with 9 bases separating them.

In DNA form, the CDR3 reads TGTGTGGTGCAGGGCTACACTGAAGCTTTCTTT. Protein product: CVVQGYTEAFF. This chain connects TRBV19 to TRBJ1-1, with a tentative D call TRBD1 (5 bases). The CDR3 loop spans 11 amino acids. CDR1 is LNHDA, CDR2 SQIVND, per germline (reference sequence).

The chain combines TRBV10-3 with TRBJ1-1; D call uncertain. The CDR3 consists of 14 residues. Per the germline V gene, CDR1 is ENHRY and CDR2 is SYGVKD. V was shortened by 5 bases and J by 1 base, with 11 bases between the two germline ends. The chain's CDR3 is CAISPFSANTEAFF. DNA of the CDR3: TGTGCCATCAGTCCTTTTTCAGCGAACACTGAAGCTTTCTTT.

This clonotype was seen repeatedly, ten times or more. The chain has TRBV6-2 or TRBV6-3 and TRBJ2-3, with D maybe TRBD2 (5 bases). V was pared by 2 bases and J by 3 bases, with 6 bases between. Germline V lookup: CDR1 MNHEY, CDR2 SVGEGT. The CDR3 is 13 residues long. The CDR3 here is CASSYRETDTQYF. CDR3 coding DNA: TGTGCCAGCAGTTACAGGGAGACAGATACGCAGTATTTT.

The rearrangement uses TRBV20-1 and TRBJ1-1; perhaps TRBD1 as D (6 bases). Germline V gene data show CDR1 as DFQATT and CDR2 as SNEGSKA (reference sequence). V was shortened by 1 base and J by 4 bases, with 13 bases between the two germline ends. The CDR3 is made up of 14 amino acids. This chain's CDR3 is CSARGGGQSTEAFF. CDR3 DNA sequence: TGCAGTGCTAGAGGGGGGGGGCAAAGCACTGAAGCTTTCTTT.

The chain combines TRBV20-1 with TRBJ2-7; 8 positions match TRBD2. The CDR3 extends over 14 amino acids. The junction had 7 bases not matched to a gene; V was cut back by 3 bases and J by 3 bases. The V gene's germline CDR1 is DFQATT and CDR2 SNEGSKA (reference sequence). The DNA for the CDR3 is TGCAGTGCTAGTGATCGAACTAGCGGCTACGAGCAGTACTTC. Protein sequence: CSASDRTSGYEQYF.

V gene TRBV7-9 combines with J gene TRBJ2-7, with D perhaps assigned TRBD1 or TRBD2 (5 bases each). Trimming stripped 1 base from V and 5 bases from J, with 6 bases between. The CDR3 is 12 amino acids. CDR1 and CDR2 (germline): SEHNR, FQNEAQ (reference sequence). The CDR3 region is CASSLGGDEQYF. The CDR3 DNA reads as TGTGCCAGCAGCTTAGGAGGGGACGAGCAGTACTTC.

The V and J genes are TRBV19 and TRBJ2-2; D perhaps matches TRBD2 (5 bases). This CDR3 spans 15 amino acids. Deletions cut 5 bases from V and 6 bases from J, with 16 bases between. From germline, CDR1 is LNHDA and CDR2 SQIVND (reference sequence). The CDR3, as DNA: TGTGCCAGTAGTCCCCGGGGATTCCAGGCCGGGGAGCTGTTTTTT. Its translation: CASSPRGFQAGELFF.

This chain joins TRBV3-1 and TRBJ2-2, with D perhaps TRBD1 or TRBD2 (5 bases each). CDR3 size: 14 residues. Between the trimmed V and J ends, which lost 3 bases and 1 base, there was a span of 6 bases. The V gene's germline CDR1 is LGHDT and CDR2 YNNKEL (reference sequence). The CDR3 DNA follows: TGTGCCAGCAGCCAGAGGGGGAACACCGGGGAGCTGTTTTTT. Translation: CASSQRGNTGELFF.

The chain uses TRBV7-2 and TRBJ2-7; 12 nucleotides align to TRBD2. The CDR3 has 14 residues. J was trimmed by 0 bases and V by 6 bases; bases with no gene match: 0. Germline values: CDR1 SGHTA, CDR2 FQGNSA. CDR3 sequence reads: CASRTSGSSYEQYF. DNA for the CDR3: TGTGCCAGCAGGACTAGCGGGAGCTCCTACGAGCAGTACTTC.